This TCR beta chain is drawn from a study of cytomegalovirus exposure and HLA in healthy donors (TCRdb year 2017). Notes on the research overall: An earlier analysis of about 560 of the donors reported under 300 Gb of sequence data and around 120 million unique TCR beta sequences obtained from 150 million to 200 million T cells. An early release covering roughly 580 HLA-typed donors comprised around 300 gigabases of sequencing data and roughly 85 million unique TCR sequences. The genetic ancestry cluster associated with self-reported Caucasian donors included 81% of the 398 genotyped donors. The study was designed to test whether signatures of past pathogen exposure could be identified by cataloging public T cell receptors. The study used immunosequencing to profile the T cell repertoires of several hundred subjects and linked those repertoires to cytomegalovirus serostatus. In addition to the first cohort of 666 subjects, a separate validation cohort of about 120 different subjects was used. The study combined high-throughput TCR immunosequencing, statistical association of individual TCRs with disease status, and machine learning to predict cytomegalovirus infection status. To study patterns of TCR occurrence, a later analysis re-analyzed previously published TCR beta repertoires from around 700 donors and added high-resolution HLA genotyping. In the later analysis, no new phenotypic data were used to find candidate immune exposures; instead, reliance was placed on TCR beta sequences and their occurrence across donors. An earlier analysis of fewer than 750 of the donors used high-throughput TCR beta sequencing to judge whether each TCR beta V gene segment behaved as functional or pseudogenic. Alongside the repertoire data, information on donor age, sex, ethnicity and CMV serostatus was compiled. A later genetic analysis used genome-wide SNP genotypes for about three fifths of the roughly 700 donors, treating that subset as a discovery cohort. Every repertoire in the discovery cohort had been generated on one and the same sequencing platform. HLA typing included class I and class II loci at four-digit resolution. The number of typed donors differed by locus: about 620-640 for A, B, C, DRB1 and DQB1; 500 to 550 for DQA1; around 610 for DPA1; and about 450 for DPB1. A handful of DR-DQ haplotypes were handled as single units for association and clustering because linkage in the cohort was strong. Among 398 genotyped donors of the cohort, an average of 235,054 unique TCR beta nucleotide sequences were sequenced per donor, roughly 18% of them non-productive. On the study overall, not on this receptor specifically: Correlated functional status among segregating V segments might be attributable to linkage disequilibrium, but an unknown experimental factor could not be ruled out. The only immune exposure information available for the cohort was CMV serostatus. A total of about 180 TCR beta chains were listed by the study as associated with cytomegalovirus. A later analysis reported that several top co-occurrence clusters appeared linked to parvovirus B19, influenza, CMV and Epstein-Barr virus. A group of highly shared sequence variants was considered likely to be a technical artifact of the sequencing pipeline. Compared with the approximately 710-donor mean, donors in an Asian-associated ancestry cluster had fewer N-insertions in productive TCRs, according to a later genetic analysis. This cohort had only TCR beta chains sequenced, and the lack of alpha or paired-chain data limited which features could be detected. In vitro tests confirmed that a few of the cytomegalovirus-associated TCR beta chains recognize cytomegalovirus antigens. An earlier analysis of 587 of the donors showed that most TCR beta V segments appeared in productive rearrangements either about 90% or about 30% of the time, which broadly matched IMGT annotations. According to the authors, the approach could potentially be generalized to other disease states and immunological phenotypes. Strong co-occurrence of HLA alleles, especially DR and DQ, made assigning TCR associations to individual alleles difficult. In both the original and validation cohorts, the classifier was reported to diagnose cytomegalovirus status with high specificity and sensitivity. Some IMGT-functional V segments, including TRBV6-2 and TRBV6-3, could not be told apart with the 87-base-pair reads, so those segments were excluded. In a later analysis, the rate of TCR association differed among HLA loci, with DRB1 alleles having the most associated TCRs and HLA-C alleles having the fewest. A further reported finding was that TCR beta sequences accurately predicted the HLA-A and HLA-B alleles for most subjects in the first cohort. While some public TCRs were present in many individuals, most TCR sequences turned up only very rarely across donors. Sequencing depth was assumed to be roughly uniform across donors in the presence/absence analyses, though that assumption may not hold. Specific HLA alleles were associated with 18,000 or so TCR beta sequences at a false discovery rate of 0.05 in a later analysis. HLA typing was unavailable for some donors at each locus, so association tests used only the typed subset. The earlier analysis of fewer than 750 of the donors excluded approximately 17 rarely observed V segments, including chromosome 9 orphons, because counts were too low. Compared with equally common non-associated chains, HLA-associated TCR beta chains in a later analysis were more clonally expanded and had lower generation probabilities. According to a later analysis, most CMV-associated TCR beta chains appeared to be HLA-restricted, and the HLA associations seemed to be driven largely by CMV exposure. An association between a missense DCLRE1C variant and V-gene and J-gene trimming of TCR beta chains was found in a later genetic analysis and replicated in an independent cohort.

The cohort consisted of hundreds of healthy bone marrow donors. Cohort members were all nominally healthy when sampled, although unrecorded immune exposures were likely present. CMV serostatus was positive for more than 250 and negative for about 55% of the 666 cohort members, and was not recorded for this donor. Every donor gave a peripheral blood sample, and the peripheral blood mononuclear cells from that sample were used for TCR beta sequencing. The Qiagen DNeasy Blood Extraction Kit was used to extract genomic DNA from the blood cell samples. Library preparation was by the immunoSEQ multiplex PCR assay. For the multiplex PCR, a mixture combining 60 forward primers for TCR Vbeta segments and 13 reverse primers for TCR Jbeta segments was used. A multiplex PCR assay on genomic DNA amplified the CDR3 region of rearranged TCR beta genes. Amplified TCR beta libraries were sequenced as 87-base-pair reads on the Illumina HiSeq System. The study's processing was this. In a later analysis, some 80 million unique TCR beta chains were counted across the 500 to 700 repertoires, and roughly 11 million of these chains were shared by at least two donors. To remove PCR and sequencing errors, raw reads were error-corrected and collapsed into unique sequences using a nearest-neighbor algorithm that merged closely related sequences. CDR3 sequences were aligned to IMGT reference sequences to assign V, D and J gene segments. For a sequence to be retained, a match of at least six nucleotides to both a V gene segment and a J gene segment was required. Rearrangements were called productive when the CDR3 lacked stop codons and stayed in frame with V and J; all others were non-productive. Following IMGT convention, CDR3 was defined as the stretch from the second conserved V-encoded cysteine up to the conserved J-encoded phenylalanine. The earlier analysis of about 620 of the donors excluded sequences that lacked an unambiguous match to a single V gene segment. An earlier analysis of some 610 of the donors called V segments functional above 56.7% productive rearrangements and segregating when the between-donor standard deviation exceeded 5%. A statistical classification framework was developed to diagnose cytomegalovirus status using the catalog of TCR beta chain sequences. In a later analysis, V and J genes were assigned by comparing TCR nucleotide sequences against IMGT/GENE-DB human TR gene sequences. A later analysis assigned CDR3 sequences and most-parsimonious VDJ recombination scenarios with the TCRdist pipeline. A later analysis defined each TCR beta chain by its CDR3 amino acid sequence plus V-gene family, and excluded reads lacking a unique V-gene family. A later analysis removed 600 or so highly shared, low-generation-probability nucleotide sequences to deal with suspected cross-contamination and a sequencing artifact. In a later analysis, a clonal expansion index was calculated for each public chain from normalized within-repertoire ranks of inferred template counts. In a later analysis, generation probabilities were computed using a VDJ recombination model fitted to out-of-frame rearrangements, and the results were checked against IGoR. A later analysis scored TCR-TCR, TCR-HLA and TCR-CMV co-occurrence with hypergeometric tests, applying a repertoire-size bias correction to TCR pairs. In a later analysis, false discovery rates were estimated by permuting HLA or CMV assignments 20 times. In a later analysis, co-occurring TCRs were grouped using DBSCAN, with TCRdist sequence similarity added in when clustering inside HLA-allele-positive subsets. Repertoires with fewer than 30,000 or more than 120,000 public chains, plus five repertoires with anomalous nucleotide sharing, were excluded from co-occurrence clustering. TCRdb took this table from immuneACCESS and kept in-frame rearrangements with V and J called. Such tables lack part of the clones; where checked against another copy, unresolved V genes explain under half of the gap, and the rest is unexplained. V and J calls and clone size are given by that table; D and trimming were obtained from the DNA. Here the sample has some 170,000 clones; approximately 70% occur a single time. Together, the top ten hold over 2% of the sample.

A note on this clone: The antigen it binds to is not known. No base qualities exist here, and no much larger clone lies one base off it.

The germline V and J ends show losses of 2 bases and 5 bases respectively, and no gene match explains 6 bases of the junction. Counted from cysteine to phenylalanine, this CDR3 has 14 amino acids. The only DNA kept is the CDR3, 42 bases in frame from the first base. CDR1 and CDR2, looked up from the germline V gene, are SGHAT and FQNNGV. Recombination joined TRBV11-2 with TRBJ2-7; a stretch of 7 junction bases matches TRBD1. The sequenced sample consisted of PBMCs. This clonotype was sampled from a human donor in good health. The DNA sequence follows: TGTGCCAGCAGCTTATCGCGACAGGGAAACGAGCAGTACTTC. Translated, it gives CASSLSRQGNEQYF.